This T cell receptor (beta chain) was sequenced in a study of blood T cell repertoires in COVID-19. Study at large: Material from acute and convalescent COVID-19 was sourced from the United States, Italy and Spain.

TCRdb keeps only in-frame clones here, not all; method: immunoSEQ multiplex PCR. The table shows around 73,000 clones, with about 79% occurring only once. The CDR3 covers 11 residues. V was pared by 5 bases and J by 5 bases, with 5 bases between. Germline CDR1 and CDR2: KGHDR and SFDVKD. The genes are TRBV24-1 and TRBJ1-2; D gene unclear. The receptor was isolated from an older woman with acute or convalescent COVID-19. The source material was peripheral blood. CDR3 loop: CATSGQYGYTF. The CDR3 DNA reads TGTGCCACCAGTGGCCAGTATGGCTACACCTTC.